The 27 T cell receptor beta chains in this list originate from one sample, sequenced in a study of sequential checkpoint blockade in melanoma. Stated treatment: randomized to nivolumab then ipilimumab (arm A) or the reverse (arm B). Here immunoSEQ multiplex PCR was the method, and the copy in TCRdb shows in-frame clones only, minus some. Here the sample spans approximately 9,000 clones, 57% being singletons. Sequenced material: CD8+ T cells sorted from blood (inferred from file names), taken from a patient given nivolumab and ipilimumab in sequence. These TCRs come from a human donor with melanoma.

This clone was seen a single time. This CDR3 reads CASSQFGEPSNQPQHF. For the CDR3, the DNA is TGTGCCAGCAGCCAATTCGGGGAGCCTAGCAATCAGCCCCAGCATTTT. J is TRBJ1-5 and V is TRBV4-2; D uncertain. CDR1 and CDR2 from the germline V gene are LGHNA and YNFKEQ. The CDR3 covers 16 residues. The V end was cut by 2 bases, the J end by 0 bases, with 11 bases between.

The chain is built from TRBV10-3 and TRBJ2-2, with D possibly matching TRBD1 (5 bases). Germline assignment: CDR1 ENHRY and CDR2 SYGVKD. V was trimmed by 1 base and J by 7 bases, leaving 13 bases between them. The CDR3 is 15 amino acids. Written as DNA, the CDR3 is TGTGCCATCAGTGAGTTGGCAGGGTTAAGCGGGGAGCTGTTTTTT. This translates into CAISELAGLSGELFF.

The CDR3 loop reads CASSQDIAGVGEQYF. CDR3 bases: TGCGCCAGCAGCCAAGATATAGCGGGAGTAGGCGAGCAGTACTTC. The chain is built from TRBV4-3 and TRBJ2-7; 9 nucleotides agree with TRBD2. Germline V gene data show CDR1 as LGHNA and CDR2 as YSLEER. The CDR3 length is 15 residues. Trimming at V came to 0 bases and at J to 6 bases, leaving 6 bases not matched to a gene.

The chain has TRBV6-5 and TRBJ1-2, with D tentatively TRBD1 (6 bases). This CDR3 contains 14 residues. Germline V gene lookup returns CDR1 MNHEY and CDR2 SVGAGI. Trimming removed 8 bases from V and 8 bases from J, with 21 bases in between. The CDR3 DNA reads as TGTGCCAGCCACAATCCGGGGGGCGCTAAGGGCTACACCTTC. It codes for CASHNPGGAKGYTF.

This clone was seen more than once but under ten times. The rearrangement uses TRBV29-1 and TRBJ2-7; D call uncertain. V lost 2 bases and J 4 bases, leaving 12 bases between the germline ends. CDR1 is SQVTM, CDR2 ANQGSEA, per germline. The CDR3 has 13 residues. Written as DNA, the CDR3 is TGCAGCGTTGAACTCGAGGCGGATTACGAGCAGTACTTC. It specifies CSVELEADYEQYF.

This clone was counted only a few times. The chain combines TRBV4-1 with TRBJ1-6; no clear D gene. The CDR3 contains 13 residues. Germline loops: CDR1 MGHRA, CDR2 YSYEKL. Trimming took off 0 bases at V and 10 bases at J, with 7 bases between the two ends. CDR3 region: CASSQDFVSPLHF. The CDR3 bases are TGCGCCAGCAGCCAAGACTTTGTATCACCCCTCCACTTT.

This clone was detected only a few times. The gene calls are TRBV6-5 and TRBJ2-1, with TRBD2 identical over 9 bases. The junction had 6 bases not matched to a gene; V was cut back by 8 bases and J by 4 bases. Germline CDR1 MNHEY, CDR2 SVGAGI. The CDR3 is 14 residues long. Written as DNA, the CDR3 is TGTGCCAGCCAAGACACTAGCGGGTACAATGAGCAGTTCTTC. This translates into CASQDTSGYNEQFF.

Of note for this clone: At one end the junction does not follow the germline gene, possibly because of a read error. The gene calls are TRBV10-3 and TRBJ2-7, with 11 bases aligning to TRBD1. CDR3 length equals 14 residues. CDR1 and CDR2 (germline): ENHRY, SYGVKD. CDR3 sequence (DNA): TGTGCCATCAGTGAAGGGGGGGACAGGGGGGGCCCCGGCTTC. Translating gives CAISEGGDRGGPGF.

The V and J genes are TRBV4-2 and TRBJ2-7; maybe TRBD1 (5 bases). The CDR3 totals 16 residues. V shed 0 bases and J shed 5 bases, with 17 bases lying between them. CDR1 LGHNA and CDR2 YNFKEQ come from the germline V gene. The CDR3 DNA reads TGTGCCAGCAGCCAAGATCGAGGTCAGGGCGGCGACGAGCAGTACTTC. It yields the protein CASSQDRGQGGDEQYF.

The chain combines TRBV23-1 with TRBJ2-3, with a possible D match to TRBD2 (7 bases). TRBV23-1 is treated as an ORF (open reading frame) with a function not yet certain. This CDR3 comprises 15 residues. V dropped 8 bases and J dropped 4 bases, with 19 bases sitting between them. CDR3 protein: CASALGGHKADTQYF. The DNA of the CDR3 is TGCGCCAGCGCCCTCGGGGGGCACAAGGCAGATACGCAGTATTTT.

This chain joins TRBV27 and TRBJ2-3; 13 nucleotides match TRBD2. J gave up 4 bases and V 2 bases, and 6 bases lay outside the gene matches. CDR1 is MNHEY, CDR2 SMNVEV, per germline (reference sequence). This CDR3 is built from 17 residues. DNA of the CDR3: TGTGCCAGCAGTTTAACGAGGACTAGCGGGAGCTCAGATACGCAGTATTTT. Translated: CASSLTRTSGSSDTQYF.

A single count supports this clone. This specimen includes other DNA sequences encoding the same CDR3. The chain combines TRBV9 with TRBJ2-3, with a possible D match to TRBD2 (7 bases). CDR1 SGDLS and CDR2 YYNGEE come from the germline V gene. This CDR3 spans 14 amino acids. The V end lost 3 bases, the J end lost 4 bases, and 12 bases lay between the germline ends. As DNA, the CDR3 is TGTGCCAGCAGCGCCGGCGGGGGCCCAGATACGCAGTATTTT. Its translation: CASSAGGGPDTQYF.

J is TRBJ2-7 and V is TRBV7-3, with TRBD1 matching over 9 bases. Germline lookup yields CDR1 SGHTA and CDR2 FQGTGA. The length of the CDR3 is 14 residues. Unmatched junction bases numbered 4, after V lost 4 bases and J lost 3 bases. CDR3 in amino acids: CASSSMGQGYEQYF. In DNA form, the CDR3 reads TGTGCCAGCAGCTCGATGGGACAGGGCTACGAGCAGTACTTC.

The V gene is TRBV4-3, the J gene TRBJ2-7; no definite D call. Germline V gene lookup returns CDR1 LGHNA and CDR2 YSLEER. The CDR3 is 13 amino acids. The V end lost 0 bases, the J end lost 6 bases, and 9 bases lay between the germline ends. The CDR3 DNA follows: TGCGCCAGCAGCCAAGATCCTCGAGGCGAGCAGTACTTC. Protein product: CASSQDPRGEQYF.

V and J are TRBV5-1 and TRBJ2-1; D may be TRBD1 (6 bases). V was shortened by 1 base and J by 0 bases, with 8 bases between the two germline ends. This CDR3 has 15 residues. The V gene's germline CDR1 is SGHRS and CDR2 YFSETQ. CDR3 in amino acids: CASSLNRVSYNEQFF. In DNA form, the CDR3 reads TGCGCCAGCAGCTTGAACAGGGTCTCCTACAATGAGCAGTTCTTC.

This clone was recorded a few times. The chain is built from TRBV6-6 and TRBJ2-5; TRBD2 matches at 7 bases. The CDR3 sequence is 14 residues long. Trimming cost V 0 bases and J 2 bases; bases outside gene matches: 0. Germline CDR1 is MNHNY and CDR2 is SVGAGI (reference sequence). CDR3 amino acids: CASSYSGLQETQYF. CDR3 nucleotides: TGTGCCAGCAGTTACTCGGGACTACAAGAGACCCAGTACTTC.

The rearrangement uses TRBV12-2 and TRBJ2-7; TRBD2, the D gene given by the table, was not confirmed from the DNA. TRBV12-2 is a recognized pseudogene. The CDR3 contains 17 residues. Written as DNA, the CDR3 is TGTGCAAGTCGCTTAGCTTCTACTAGCGCAACATCCTACGAGCAGTACTTC. Protein sequence: CASRLASTSATSYEQYF.

This clone was counted only a few times. V usage is TRBV6-4 and J usage is TRBJ1-1; D possibly corresponds to TRBD1 (5 bases). Trimming removed 7 bases from V and 3 bases from J, with 12 bases in between. This CDR3 is 13 amino acids long. Germline loops: CDR1 MRHNA, CDR2 SNTAGT. The CDR3 is CASKAGIHTEAFF. As DNA, the CDR3 is TGTGCCAGCAAGGCAGGGATCCACACTGAAGCTTTCTTT.

This rearrangement joins TRBV11-3 to TRBJ2-1, with D possibly matching TRBD1 (5 bases). V was cut by 5 bases and J by 4 bases, with 9 bases left in between. CDR3 size: 13 residues. Germline V gene sequence: CDR1 SGHNT, CDR2 YENEEA. CDR3 in amino acids: CASSRGHYNEQFF. The CDR3 DNA is TGTGCCAGCAGCCGCGGACATTACAATGAGCAGTTCTTC.

The V gene is TRBV10-3, the J gene TRBJ1-5; TRBD1 aligns across 11 bases. The length of the CDR3 is 15 residues. The germline V gene has CDR1 ENHRY and CDR2 SYGVKD. Trimming removed 3 bases from V and 7 bases from J; junction bases left unmatched: 5. The CDR3 is CAISDGQGARQPQHF. As DNA, the CDR3 is TGTGCCATCAGTGATGGACAGGGGGCTAGGCAGCCCCAGCATTTT.

The rearrangement uses TRBV4-2 and TRBJ2-3; 8 nucleotides agree with TRBD2. There are 16 residues in the CDR3. Germline V gene sequence: CDR1 LGHNA, CDR2 YNFKEQ. With 4 bases clipped from V and 0 bases from J, the junction kept 6 bases outside the gene matches. CDR3 loop: CASSPPGGASTDTQYF. The CDR3 region has the DNA TGTGCCAGCAGCCCACCCGGGGGGGCTAGCACAGATACGCAGTATTTT.

The rearrangement joins TRBV5-4 to TRBJ2-3, with TRBD1 matching over 8 bases. There are 14 residues in the CDR3. Unmatched junction bases numbered 4, after V lost 2 bases and J lost 5 bases. Germline V gives CDR1 SGHNT, CDR2 YYREEE (reference sequence). The CDR3 region is CASSFVGQGDTQYF. The CDR3 DNA is TGTGCCAGCAGCTTCGTAGGACAGGGAGATACGCAGTATTTT.

This clone appeared a few times. This chain links TRBV6-4 with TRBJ2-1; 7 bases match TRBD2. Germline lookup yields CDR1 MRHNA and CDR2 SNTAGT. V was pared by 0 bases and J by 4 bases, with 3 bases of the junction left unmatched. This CDR3 region has 15 residues. CDR3 in DNA: TGTGCCAGCAGTGACTCGGCGGGAGAGTACAATGAGCAGTTCTTC. Its translation: CASSDSAGEYNEQFF.

The chain joins TRBV27 to TRBJ2-7; D ambiguous. CDR1 is MNHEY, CDR2 SMNVEV, per germline (reference sequence). The V end lost 5 bases, the J end lost 6 bases, and 11 bases lay between the germline ends. The CDR3 is made up of 12 amino acids. The CDR3 region is CASSAARSEQYF. The CDR3 DNA follows: TGTGCCAGCAGTGCCGCGAGGAGCGAGCAGTACTTC.

This clone occurred a few times. The chain employs TRBV19 and TRBJ1-1; possible D gene TRBD1, 6 bases. V lost 5 bases to trimming and J lost 1 base, with 8 bases between them. CDR3 length equals 13 residues. Germline CDR1 LNHDA, CDR2 SQIVND (reference sequence). CDR3 region: CASSLQGNTEAFF. The CDR3 bases are TGTGCCAGTAGTCTACAGGGGAACACTGAAGCTTTCTTT.

The gene calls are TRBV4-1 and TRBJ2-1; 13 nucleotides align to TRBD2. Germline lookup yields CDR1 MGHRA and CDR2 YSYEKL. This CDR3 spans 15 amino acids. V shed 6 bases and J 8 bases; nucleotides not matched to a gene: 7. CDR3 bases: TGCGCCAGCAGGCCGGGACTAGCGGGATTTGATGAGCAGTTCTTC. Translated: CASRPGLAGFDEQFF.

This clone was seen at least ten times. The rearrangement links TRBV6-5 to TRBJ2-2; 7 bases map to TRBD2. The CDR3 is 14 amino acids. The trim removed 6 bases at V and 6 bases at J, leaving 7 bases unmatched. In germline, CDR1 is MNHEY, CDR2 SVGAGI. The CDR3 region has the DNA TGTGCCAGCAGAGCGACTAGCAATGCCGGGGAGCTGTTTTTT. Its protein is CASRATSNAGELFF.